Sequencing of this TCR beta chain was carried out in a study of shared clonotypes between healthy human individuals. Naive CD8 cells comprised CD45RO-negative, CCR7-positively selected cells, excluding terminally differentiated effector memory CD45RA+ cells. The CDR3 consists of 14 residues. Germline V lookup: CDR1 SGDLS, CDR2 YYNGEE. The V end lost 2 bases, the J end lost 5 bases, and 13 bases lay between the germline ends. The protocol was immunoSEQ multiplex PCR, while the TCRdb copy is restricted to in-frame clones and leaves out a portion. This sample carries more than 2 million clones, roughly 94% of them seen once, and the ten largest clones take 0.9% to 1.3%.

The receptor was isolated from a man aged 18 to 30 in good health. The sequenced sample consisted of naive CD8+ T cells sorted from blood. V and J are TRBV9 and TRBJ2-5; no clear D gene. CDR3 nucleotides: TGTGCCAGCAGCGTCAACGAGGTGTTGGAGACCCAGTACTTC. This codes for CASSVNEVLETQYF. The whole variable domain, filled in from reference TRBV9 and TRBJ2-5, reads DSGVTQTPKHLITATGQRVTLRCSPRSGDLSVYWYQQSLDQGLQFLIQYYNGEERAKGNILERFSAQQFPDLHSELNLSSLELGDSALYFCASSVNEVLETQYFGPGTRLLVL.